Presented here are 20 T cell receptor beta chains from one specimen sequenced in a study of human T cells and chemical hapten exposure. Time point described: patch test 1, 2 weeks after DPC sensitization. Treatment reported: therapeutic diphenylcyclopropenone sensitization with weekly scalp DPC. TCRdb re-analysed the RACE reads in MiXCR, keeping a single row per CDR3 protein. The sample carries around 190,000 distinct CDR3 sequences, about a fifth recorded once. The specimen comprised whole blood, sampled in connection with sensitization to the hapten diphenylcyclopropenone (DPC). The source is a woman between 45 and 65 years old with alopecia areata. Some clones in this sample may be carry-over from other donors' samples.

This clonotype appeared a few times. In DNA form, the CDR3 reads TGTGCCAGCCACTATAGCACAGATACGCAGTATTTT. Translating gives CASHYSTDTQYF. The V call is TRBV2, the J call TRBJ2-3; D not certain. Germline-derived CDR1 and CDR2 are SNHLY and FYNNEI. This CDR3 is 12 amino acids long. Trimming took off 8 bases at V and 0 bases at J, with 6 bases between the two ends. Supplemented by reference TRBV2 and TRBJ2-3, the full variable domain reads EPEVTQTPSHQVTQMGQEVILRCVPISNHLYFYWYRQILGQKVEFLVSFYNNEISEKSEIFDDQFSVERPDGSNFTLKIRSTKLEDSAMYFCASHYSTDTQYFGPGTRLTVL.

The chain joins TRBV2 to TRBJ2-7, with a weak D call TRBD1 (5 bases). This CDR3 comprises 12 residues. Trimming took 7 bases from V and 2 from J, leaving 9 bases between them. The germline V gene encodes CDR1 SNHLY and CDR2 FYNNEI. The CDR3 spells CASTRQTYEQYF. In nucleotides, the CDR3 is TGTGCCAGCACCAGACAGACCTACGAGCAGTACTTC. Drawing the rest from reference TRBV2 and TRBJ2-7, the complete variable domain is EPEVTQTPSHQVTQMGQEVILRCVPISNHLYFYWYRQILGQKVEFLVSFYNNEISEKSEIFDDQFSVERPDGSNFTLKIRSTKLEDSAMYFCASTRQTYEQYFGPGTRLTVT.

This clonotype has just a few counts. The chain joins TRBV6-5 to TRBJ2-1, with 14 bases fitting TRBD2. The CDR3 loop spans 16 amino acids. Looked up from germline, CDR1 is MNHEY and CDR2 is SVGAGI. V gave up 2 bases and J gave up 7 bases; unmatched junction bases: 4. DNA for the CDR3: TGTGCCAGCAGTTACCCTGGGACTAGCGGGAGAAATGAGCAGTTCTTC. Its protein product is CASSYPGTSGRNEQFF.

This clonotype occurred a few times. The chain uses TRBV7-2 and TRBJ1-1, with TRBD1 identical over 11 bases. CDR3 length: 18 amino acids. Trimming at V came to 4 bases and at J to 4 bases, leaving 14 bases not matched to a gene. Germline lookup yields CDR1 SGHTA and CDR2 FQGNSA. CDR3 in DNA: TGTGCCAGCAGCTCTCCTCGGTTAGCCGGGACAGGGGGCACTGAAGCTTTCTTT. Its translation: CASSSPRLAGTGGTEAFF.

The chain combines TRBV3-1 with TRBJ2-3, with D possibly called TRBD1 or TRBD2 (5 bases each). Per germline, CDR1 LGHDT and CDR2 YNNKEL (reference sequence). The CDR3 has 17 residues. The V end was cut by 0 bases, the J end by 1 base, with 14 bases between. CDR3 protein: CASSQDGASLGTDTQYF. The DNA for the CDR3 is TGTGCCAGCAGCCAAGACGGGGCATCCCTAGGCACAGATACGCAGTATTTT.

This chain links TRBV5-1 with TRBJ1-1; D remains ambiguous. V lost 5 bases, J lost 0 bases, and 8 bases lay in between. Germline V gene lookup returns CDR1 SGHRS and CDR2 YFSETQ. The CDR3 is made up of 13 amino acids. CDR3 sequence (DNA): TGCGCCAGCAGGGGGTCGATGAACACTGAAGCTTTCTTT. Translating it yields CASRGSMNTEAFF.

This chain joins TRBV6-1 and TRBJ2-1; 8 bases align to TRBD2. CDR1 is MNHNS and CDR2 is SASEGT in the germline V gene. The CDR3 length is 16 residues. V gave up 4 bases and J gave up 9 bases; unmatched junction bases: 14. The CDR3 sequence is CASSGWGGLGEAEQFF. CDR3 nucleotides: TGTGCCAGCAGTGGTTGGGGGGGACTAGGCGAGGCTGAGCAGTTCTTC.

The J gene is TRBJ2-1, the V gene TRBV29-1; 7 nucleotides match TRBD2. Germline V gene data show CDR1 as SQVTM and CDR2 as ANQGSEA. The CDR3 is 11 residues long. The ends lost 7 bases at V and 8 bases at J; junction bases unmatched: 5. The CDR3 bases are TGCAGCGGCGGACGGGGGGATGAGCAGTTCTTC. It encodes CSGGRGDEQFF.

The chain couples TRBV15 to TRBJ1-2, with a possible D match to TRBD1 (5 bases). The CDR3 spans 13 residues. Trimming stripped 2 bases from V and 3 bases from J, with 7 bases between. Per the germline V gene, CDR1 is LNHNV and CDR2 is YYDKDF (reference sequence). The CDR3 DNA follows: TGTGCCACCAGCAGAAGGGGTGACTATGGCTACACCTTC. Translation gives CATSRRGDYGYTF. The whole variable domain, filled in from reference TRBV15 and TRBJ1-2, reads DAMVIQNPRYQVTQFGKPVTLSCSQTLNHNVMYWYQQKSSQAPKLLFHYYDKDFNNEADTPDNFQSRRPNTSFCFLDIRSPGLGDTAMYLCATSRRGDYGYTFGSGTRLTVV.

This clonotype was observed a few times. In DNA, the CDR3 is TGTGCCACCAGCAGGGGGGAGACCCAGTACTTC. Translation gives CATSRGETQYF. This chain uses TRBV15 with TRBJ2-5; D not resolved. Germline values: CDR1 LNHNV, CDR2 YYDKDF (reference sequence). The CDR3 is 11 amino acids. The germline V and J ends were trimmed by 3 bases and 5 bases, with 4 bases remaining between them.

The table lists this clonotype with a few counts. This sequence joins TRBV29-1 and TRBJ2-7; possibly TRBD1 or TRBD2 for D (5 bases each). The CDR3 is 14 residues long. Germline assignment: CDR1 SQVTM and CDR2 ANQGSEA. Trimming took 8 bases from V and 2 from J, leaving 19 bases between them. The CDR3 nucleotides are TGCAGCACACTATCCGGGACGAGTACCTACGAGCAGTACTTC. This gives the protein CSTLSGTSTYEQYF.

This chain joins TRBV29-1 and TRBJ2-3, with TRBD1 matching 9 bases. After removal of 0 bases from V and 5 bases from J, the junction contained 9 bases not matched to a gene. This CDR3 region has 16 residues. CDR1 SQVTM and CDR2 ANQGSEA come from the germline V gene. The CDR3 loop is CSVEDFGDRVIDTQYF. The CDR3 nucleotides read TGCAGCGTTGAAGATTTTGGGGACAGGGTAATAGATACGCAGTATTTT.

A few counts support this clonotype. The V call is TRBV5-1, the J call TRBJ2-6; D is ambiguous. The V end was cut by 4 bases, the J end by 0 bases, with 14 bases between. The CDR3 contains 17 residues. The germline CDR1 and CDR2 sequences are SGHRS and YFSETQ. The CDR3 nucleotides read TGCGCCAGCAGCCCGCGCCCGCACGGCTCTGGGGCCAACGTCCTGACTTTC. This translates into CASSPRPHGSGANVLTF.

V gene TRBV19 combines with J gene TRBJ2-7, with 7 positions matching TRBD2. V was clipped by 3 bases and J by 2 bases; unmatched bases: 4. CDR1 is LNHDA, CDR2 SQIVND, per germline (reference sequence). There are 14 residues in the CDR3. In nucleotides, the CDR3 is TGTGCCAGTAGTATGGTGGGAGGGCCCTACGAGCAGTACTTC. Its protein is CASSMVGGPYEQYF.

The V call is TRBV30, the J call TRBJ1-2; D remains ambiguous. Germline V gene sequence: CDR1 GTSNPN, CDR2 SVGIG (reference sequence). The CDR3 has 13 amino acids. Trimming pared 2 bases from V and 8 bases from J, leaving 15 bases between. This CDR3 is CAWSFELREGYTF. DNA for the CDR3: TGTGCCTGGAGTTTTGAACTCCGGGAGGGCTACACCTTC.

This clonotype was counted only a few times. The J gene is TRBJ1-3, the V gene TRBV29-1; no clear D gene. The CDR3 covers 13 residues. Looked up from germline, CDR1 is SQVTM and CDR2 is ANQGSEA. The V end lost 4 bases, the J end lost 4 bases, and 11 bases lay between the germline ends. In nucleotides, the CDR3 is TGCAGCGTTGGAATGGCAGAGGGAAACACCATATATTTT. It yields the protein CSVGMAEGNTIYF.

The rearrangement joins TRBV18 to TRBJ2-6; a possible D gene is TRBD1 (5 bases). The germline CDR1 and CDR2 sequences are KGHSH and LQKENI. The CDR3 consists of 16 residues. Trimming left V 2 bases short and J 4 bases short, with 12 bases between. In nucleotides, the CDR3 is TGTGCCAGCTCACCAGAGCTCAGGGCGGGGGCCAACGTCCTGACTTTC. Its protein product is CASSPELRAGANVLTF.

This clonotype was found a few times. The J gene is TRBJ2-7, the V gene TRBV7-2; the D is unclear. The CDR3 sequence is 14 residues long. Germline-derived CDR1 and CDR2 are SGHTA and FQGNSA. V lost 1 base, J lost 3 bases, and 10 bases lay in between. The CDR3 coding sequence is TGTGCCAGCAGCTTAGGTCCGGCTAACTACGAGCAGTACTTC. It specifies CASSLGPANYEQYF.

This clonotype has just a few counts. This chain connects TRBV3-1 to TRBJ2-2, with TRBD2 identical over 7 bases. Germline V gene sequence: CDR1 LGHDT, CDR2 YNNKEL (reference sequence). The CDR3 contains 16 residues. V was pared by 2 bases and J by 8 bases, with 11 bases of the junction left unmatched. CDR3 in amino acids: CASSQRSVLAEGELFF. CDR3 in DNA: TGTGCCAGCAGCCAACGGTCTGTGCTAGCGGAGGGGGAGCTGTTTTTT.

The gene calls are TRBV27 and TRBJ2-5, with 12 bases aligning to TRBD2. Germline V lookup: CDR1 MNHEY, CDR2 SMNVEV (reference sequence). Trimming at V came to 5 bases and at J to 2 bases, leaving 3 bases not matched to a gene. This CDR3 comprises 15 residues. The DNA for the CDR3 is TGTGCCAGCAGTGAGACTAGCGGGGGTCAAGAGACCCAGTACTTC. As protein: CASSETSGGQETQYF.